The clone carrying this TCR beta chain was counted only a few times. This specimen comes from a study of early T cells in non-severe SARS-CoV-2 infection. Germline V gene lookup returns CDR1 SGHAT and CDR2 FQDESV (reference sequence). The germline V and J ends were trimmed by 5 bases and 0 bases, with 15 bases remaining between them. The length of the CDR3 is 16 residues. Individual cDNA molecules carried attached unique molecular identifiers. TCRdb re-called the 5' RACE reads with MiXCR, one entry per CDR3 protein. This table holds around 76,000 distinct CDR3 sequences, about 14% found once. Sequenced here: whole blood, sampled at baseline. The chain joins TRBV11-1 to TRBJ2-3; D may be TRBD1 (6 bases). The TCR originated in an adult who was a healthcare worker with PCR-confirmed SARS-CoV-2 infection or an uninfected control (not recorded which). CDR3: CASSIWKTGSTDTQYF. DNA for the CDR3: TGTGCCAGCAGCATTTGGAAGACAGGTAGCACAGATACGCAGTATTTT.